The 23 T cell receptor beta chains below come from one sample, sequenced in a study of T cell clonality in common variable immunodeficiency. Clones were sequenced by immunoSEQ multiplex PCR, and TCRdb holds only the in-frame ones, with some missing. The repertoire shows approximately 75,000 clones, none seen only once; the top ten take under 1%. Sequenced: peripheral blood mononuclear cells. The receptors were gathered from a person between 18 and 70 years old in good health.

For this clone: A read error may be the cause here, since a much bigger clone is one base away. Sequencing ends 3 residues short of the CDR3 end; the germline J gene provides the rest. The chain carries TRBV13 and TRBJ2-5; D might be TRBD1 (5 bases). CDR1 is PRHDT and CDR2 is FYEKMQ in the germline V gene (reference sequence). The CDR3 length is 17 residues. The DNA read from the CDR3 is TGTGCCAGCAACTTAGCCCCCCACAAGGGGCGAGGAGAGACC. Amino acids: CASNLAPHKGRGET. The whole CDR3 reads CASNLAPHKGRGETQYF.

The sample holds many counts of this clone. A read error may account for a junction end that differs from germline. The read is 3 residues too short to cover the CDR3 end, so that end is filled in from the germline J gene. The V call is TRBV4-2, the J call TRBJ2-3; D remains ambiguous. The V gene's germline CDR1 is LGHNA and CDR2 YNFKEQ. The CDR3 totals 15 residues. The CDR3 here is CASSVQGSQSDTQYF. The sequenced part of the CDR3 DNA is TGCGCCAGCAGCGTCCAAGGGTCACAGTCAGATACG.

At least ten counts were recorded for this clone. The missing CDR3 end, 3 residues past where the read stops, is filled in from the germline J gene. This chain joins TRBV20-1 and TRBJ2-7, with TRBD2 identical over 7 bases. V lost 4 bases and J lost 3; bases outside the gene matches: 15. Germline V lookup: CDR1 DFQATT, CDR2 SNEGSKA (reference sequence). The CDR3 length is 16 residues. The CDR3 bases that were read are TGCAGTGCTACCTTAGAGGGCGGGAGAAAGTTCTACGAG. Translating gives CSATLEGGRKFYE. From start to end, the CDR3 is CSATLEGGRKFYEQYF.

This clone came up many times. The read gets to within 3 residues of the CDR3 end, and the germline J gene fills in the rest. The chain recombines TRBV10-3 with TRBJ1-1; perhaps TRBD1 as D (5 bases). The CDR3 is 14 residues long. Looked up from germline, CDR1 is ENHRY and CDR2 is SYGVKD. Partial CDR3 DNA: TGTGCCATCAGTGACAGGGTGCGTTTAAGTGGA. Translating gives CAISDRVRLSG. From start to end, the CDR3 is CAISDRVRLSGAFF.

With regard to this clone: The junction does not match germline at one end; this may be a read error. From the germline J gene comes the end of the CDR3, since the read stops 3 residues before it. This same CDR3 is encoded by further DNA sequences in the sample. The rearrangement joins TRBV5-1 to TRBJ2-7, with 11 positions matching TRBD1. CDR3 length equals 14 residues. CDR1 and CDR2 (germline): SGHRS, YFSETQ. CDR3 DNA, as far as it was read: TGCGCCAGTAGCTTTGGACAGGGGGCGAACGAG. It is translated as CASSFGQGANE. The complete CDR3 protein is CASSFGQGANEQYF.

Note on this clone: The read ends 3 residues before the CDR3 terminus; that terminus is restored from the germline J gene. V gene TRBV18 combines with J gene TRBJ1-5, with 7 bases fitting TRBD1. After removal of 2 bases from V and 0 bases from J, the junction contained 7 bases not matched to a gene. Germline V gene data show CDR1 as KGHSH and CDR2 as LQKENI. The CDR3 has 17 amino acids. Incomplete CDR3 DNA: TGTGCCAGCTCACCAAGGGGACAGACCTATAGCAATCAGCCC. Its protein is CASSPRGQTYSNQP. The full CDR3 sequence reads CASSPRGQTYSNQPQHF.

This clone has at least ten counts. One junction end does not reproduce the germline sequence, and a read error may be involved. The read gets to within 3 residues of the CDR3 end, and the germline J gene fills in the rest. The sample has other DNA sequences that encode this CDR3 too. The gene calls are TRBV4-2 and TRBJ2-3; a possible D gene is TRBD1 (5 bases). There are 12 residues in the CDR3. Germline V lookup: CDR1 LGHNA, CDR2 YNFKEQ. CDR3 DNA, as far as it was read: TGCGCCAGCAGCCACCCAGGGGATACG. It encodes CASSHPGDT. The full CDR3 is CASSHPGDTQYF.

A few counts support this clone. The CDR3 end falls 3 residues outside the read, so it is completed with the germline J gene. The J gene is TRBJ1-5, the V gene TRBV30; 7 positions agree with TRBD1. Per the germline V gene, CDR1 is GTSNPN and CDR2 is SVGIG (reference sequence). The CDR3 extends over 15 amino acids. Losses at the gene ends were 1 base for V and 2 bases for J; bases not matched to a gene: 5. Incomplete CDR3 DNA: TGTGCCTGGAGTGAGGGGGCTGTTGGCAATCAGCCC. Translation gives CAWSEGAVGNQP. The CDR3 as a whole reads CAWSEGAVGNQPQHF.

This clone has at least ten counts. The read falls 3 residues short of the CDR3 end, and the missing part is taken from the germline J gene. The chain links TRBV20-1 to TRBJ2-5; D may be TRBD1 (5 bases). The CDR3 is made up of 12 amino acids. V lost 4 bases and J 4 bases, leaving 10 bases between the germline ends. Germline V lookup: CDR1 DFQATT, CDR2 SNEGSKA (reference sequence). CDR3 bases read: TGCAGTGCTAAGGACACAATAGAGACC. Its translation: CSAKDTIET. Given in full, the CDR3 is CSAKDTIETQYF.

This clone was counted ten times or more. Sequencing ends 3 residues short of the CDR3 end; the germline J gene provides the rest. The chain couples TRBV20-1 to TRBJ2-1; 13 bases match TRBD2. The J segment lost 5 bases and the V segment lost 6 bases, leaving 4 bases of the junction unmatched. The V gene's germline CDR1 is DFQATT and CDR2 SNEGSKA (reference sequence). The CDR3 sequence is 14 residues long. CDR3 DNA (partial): TGCAGTGCGCGGGGACTAGCGGGGAACAATGAG. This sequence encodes CSARGLAGNNE. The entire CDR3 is CSARGLAGNNEQFF.

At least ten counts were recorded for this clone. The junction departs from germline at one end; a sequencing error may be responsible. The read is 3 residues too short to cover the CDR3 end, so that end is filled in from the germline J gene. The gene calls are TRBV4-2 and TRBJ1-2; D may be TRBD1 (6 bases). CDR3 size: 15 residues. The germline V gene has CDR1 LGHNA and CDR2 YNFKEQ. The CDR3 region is CASSQYRTANYGYTF. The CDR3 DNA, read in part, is TGCGCCAGCAGCCAATACCGGACAGCTAACTATGGC.

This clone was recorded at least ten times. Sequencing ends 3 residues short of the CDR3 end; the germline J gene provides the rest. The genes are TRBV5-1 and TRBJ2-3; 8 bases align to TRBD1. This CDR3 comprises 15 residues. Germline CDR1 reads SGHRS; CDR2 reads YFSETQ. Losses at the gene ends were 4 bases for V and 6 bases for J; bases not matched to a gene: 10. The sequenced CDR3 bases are TGCGCCAGCAGCCCTGGGACAGGAGGGCATGATACG. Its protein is CASSPGTGGHDT. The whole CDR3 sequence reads CASSPGTGGHDTQYF.

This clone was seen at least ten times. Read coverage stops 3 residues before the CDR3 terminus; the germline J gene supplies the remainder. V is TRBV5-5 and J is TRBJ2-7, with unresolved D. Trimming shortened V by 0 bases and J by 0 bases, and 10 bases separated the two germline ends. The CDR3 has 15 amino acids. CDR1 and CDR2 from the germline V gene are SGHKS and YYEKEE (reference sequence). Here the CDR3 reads CASSLGATSSYEQYF. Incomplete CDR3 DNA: TGTGCCAGCAGCTTGGGGGCCACCTCCTCCTACGAG.

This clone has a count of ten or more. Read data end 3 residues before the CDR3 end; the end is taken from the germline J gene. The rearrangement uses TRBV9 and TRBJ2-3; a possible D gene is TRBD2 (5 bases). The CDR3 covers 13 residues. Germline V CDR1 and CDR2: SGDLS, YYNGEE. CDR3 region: CASSRLAPSSQYF. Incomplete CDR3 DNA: TGTGCCAGCAGCCGGCTAGCACCCTCTTCG.

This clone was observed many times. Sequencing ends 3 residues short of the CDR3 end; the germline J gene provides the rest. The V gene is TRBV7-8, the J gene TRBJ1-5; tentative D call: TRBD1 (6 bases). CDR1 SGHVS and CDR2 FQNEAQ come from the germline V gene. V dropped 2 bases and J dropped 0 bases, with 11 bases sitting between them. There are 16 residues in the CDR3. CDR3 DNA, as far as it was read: TGTGCCAGCAGCTTATGGGACAAAAGTAGCAATCAGCCC. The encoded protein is CASSLWDKSSNQP. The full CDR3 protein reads CASSLWDKSSNQPQHF.

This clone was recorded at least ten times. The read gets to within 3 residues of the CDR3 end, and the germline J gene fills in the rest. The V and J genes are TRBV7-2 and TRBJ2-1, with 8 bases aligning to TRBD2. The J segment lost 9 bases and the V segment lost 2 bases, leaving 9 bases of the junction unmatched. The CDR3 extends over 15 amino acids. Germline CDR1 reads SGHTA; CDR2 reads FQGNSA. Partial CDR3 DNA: TGTGCCAGCAGCTTATTTGTGAGCGGGAGTATTGAG. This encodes CASSLFVSGSIE. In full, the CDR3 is CASSLFVSGSIEQFF.

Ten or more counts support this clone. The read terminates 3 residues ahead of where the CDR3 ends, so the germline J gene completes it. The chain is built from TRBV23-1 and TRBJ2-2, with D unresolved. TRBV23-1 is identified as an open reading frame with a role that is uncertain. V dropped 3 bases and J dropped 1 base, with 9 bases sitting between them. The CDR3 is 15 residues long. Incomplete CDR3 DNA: TGCGCCAGCAGTCATGTGCGACAGAACACCGGGGAG. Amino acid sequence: CASSHVRQNTGE. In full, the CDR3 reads CASSHVRQNTGELFF.

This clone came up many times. The CDR3 bases that were read are TGTGCCAGCAGTTTAGCCGAACTCCGGGGTAATGAAAAA. Translating it yields CASSLAELRGNEK. The CDR3, in full, reads CASSLAELRGNEKLFF. The chain has TRBV28 and TRBJ1-4; D remains ambiguous. The missing CDR3 end, 3 residues past where the read stops, is filled in from the germline J gene. Trimming pared 2 bases from V and 4 bases from J, leaving 14 bases between. The CDR3 has 16 amino acids. Germline CDR1 is MDHEN and CDR2 is SYDVKM.

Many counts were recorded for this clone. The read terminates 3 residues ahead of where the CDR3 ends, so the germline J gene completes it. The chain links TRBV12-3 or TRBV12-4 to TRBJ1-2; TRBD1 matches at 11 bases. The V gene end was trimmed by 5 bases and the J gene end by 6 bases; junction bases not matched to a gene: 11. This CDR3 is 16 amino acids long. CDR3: CASSRAPGQGVNGYTF. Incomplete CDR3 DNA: TGTGCCAGCAGTCGAGCCCCGGGACAGGGGGTTAATGGC.

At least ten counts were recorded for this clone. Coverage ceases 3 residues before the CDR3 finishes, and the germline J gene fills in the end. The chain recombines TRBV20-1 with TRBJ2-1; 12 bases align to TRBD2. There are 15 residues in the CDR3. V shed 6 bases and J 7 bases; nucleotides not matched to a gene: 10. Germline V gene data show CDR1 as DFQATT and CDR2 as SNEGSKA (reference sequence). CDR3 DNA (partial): TGCAGTGCAAAGTCAGGACTAGCGGGGACTAATGAG. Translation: CSAKSGLAGTNE. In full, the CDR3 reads CSAKSGLAGTNEQFF.

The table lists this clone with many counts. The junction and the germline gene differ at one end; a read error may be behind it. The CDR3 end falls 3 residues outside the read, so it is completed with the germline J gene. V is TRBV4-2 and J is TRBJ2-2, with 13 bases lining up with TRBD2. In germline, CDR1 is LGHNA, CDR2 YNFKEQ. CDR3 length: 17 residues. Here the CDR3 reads CASSRTSGGGGGGELFF. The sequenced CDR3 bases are TGCGCCAGCAGTCGGACTAGCGGGGGCGGAGGTGGCGGGGAG.

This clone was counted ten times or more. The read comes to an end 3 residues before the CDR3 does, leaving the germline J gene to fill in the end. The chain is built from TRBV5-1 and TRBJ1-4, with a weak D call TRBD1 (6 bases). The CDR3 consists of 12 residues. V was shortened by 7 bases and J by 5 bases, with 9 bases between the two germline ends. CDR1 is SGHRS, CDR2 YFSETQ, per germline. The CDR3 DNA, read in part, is TGCGCCAGCCGGACAGAGAATGAAAAA. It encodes CASRTENEK. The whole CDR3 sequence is CASRTENEKLFF.

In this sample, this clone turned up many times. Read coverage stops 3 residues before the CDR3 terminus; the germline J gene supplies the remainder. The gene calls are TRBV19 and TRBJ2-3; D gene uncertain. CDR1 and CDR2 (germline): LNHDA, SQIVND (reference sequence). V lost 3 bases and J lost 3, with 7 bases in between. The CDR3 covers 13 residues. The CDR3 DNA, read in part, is TGTGCCAGTAGTATCAGCAGGACAGATACG. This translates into CASSISRTDT. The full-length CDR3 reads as CASSISRTDTQYF.